This T cell receptor (beta chain) derives from a study of human T cells and chemical hapten exposure. Study-wide background: Minor volume differences among pooled libraries chiefly drove per-sample TCR yield variation.

Study-wide results and caveats: Since the donors had alopecia, their immune response may not be the same as that of healthy people.

Described time point: pre-sensitization, week 0. Treatment described: therapeutic diphenylcyclopropenone sensitization with weekly scalp DPC. Participating donors were patients with alopecia, aged 18 to 70 years, considered appropriate candidates for DPC. As to this clonotype: Its specificity is unknown.

For the library, individual cDNA molecules each received unique molecular identifiers. TCRdb re-called the RACE reads with MiXCR, one entry per CDR3 protein. The sample carries nearly 110,000 distinct CDR3 sequences, approximately 12% recorded once. The CDR3 sequence is 14 residues long. V gave up 2 bases and J gave up 1 base, with 9 bases separating them. Germline CDR1 and CDR2: KGHSH and LQKENI. The chain employs TRBV18 and TRBJ2-7; D perhaps matches TRBD1 (6 bases). The source is a woman aged 45-65 years with alopecia areata. Some clones in this sample may be carry-over from other donors' samples. This sample comprised whole blood, obtained in connection with sensitization to the hapten diphenylcyclopropenone (DPC). CDR3 in amino acids: CASSPDRRSYEQYF. The DNA of the CDR3 is TGTGCCAGCTCACCAGACAGGAGATCCTACGAGCAGTACTTC.